Listed below are T cell receptor beta chains from one sample, sequenced in a study of T cell repertoires in cytomegalovirus infection. Antigen specificity for these receptors is unknown. MiXCR was run by TCRdb on the reads, yielding one entry per CDR3 protein. The data show approximately 1,000,000 distinct CDR3 sequences, with roughly 30% seen just once and roughly an eighth held by the top ten. Sequencing used cultured CD8+ T cells from PBMCs, obtained from culture after CMV antigen stimulation. These receptors all come from a human donor in good health (CMV status not recorded). Some clones in this sample may be carry-over from other donors' samples. CDR3s include the opening cysteine and the closing phenylalanine or tryptophan. The order of the fields is clone size, D gene, J gene, V gene, CDR3 DNA, CDR3 protein. A D gene is named only where the DNA matches it firmly. The size field is filled for only some rows; it gives once, few, many or a size class.

clone_size: .; d_call: .; j_call: TRBJ2-7; v_call: TRBV9; cdr3_nt: TGTGCCAGCAAACCAGGACAAGGCAACGAGCAGTACTTC; cdr3_aa: CASKPGQGNEQYF
clone_size: .; d_call: .; j_call: TRBJ1-2; v_call: TRBV7-6; cdr3_nt: TGTGCCAGCAGCTTATACGAGGGAGGCGATGGCTACACCTTC; cdr3_aa: CASSLYEGGDGYTF
clone_size: .; d_call: .; j_call: TRBJ1-5; v_call: TRBV20-1; cdr3_nt: TGCAGTGCTAGAGATCGTAACAGGGCTACCTATAGCAATCAGCCCCAGCATTTT; cdr3_aa: CSARDRNRATYSNQPQHF
clone_size: .; d_call: .; j_call: TRBJ1-4; v_call: TRBV25-1; cdr3_nt: TGTGCCAGCAGTGACCGCACCGTTGGGGGTGAAAAACTGTTTTTT; cdr3_aa: CASSDRTVGGEKLFF
clone_size: many; d_call: .; j_call: TRBJ2-5; v_call: TRBV7-8; cdr3_nt: TGTGCCAGCAGCTTAGCGTCGAGGGCAGAGACCCAGTACTTC; cdr3_aa: CASSLASRAETQYF
clone_size: .; d_call: .; j_call: TRBJ1-2; v_call: TRBV27; cdr3_nt: TGTGCCAGCAGTGGTGGCTACAGCGCTAACTATGGCTACACCTTC; cdr3_aa: CASSGGYSANYGYTF
clone_size: few; d_call: .; j_call: TRBJ2-5; v_call: TRBV5-4; cdr3_nt: TGTGCCAGCAGCCAGGGTCTAGGGCGAGGGGAGACCCAGTACTTC; cdr3_aa: CASSQGLGRGETQYF
clone_size: .; d_call: .; j_call: TRBJ1-6; v_call: TRBV5-1; cdr3_nt: TGCGCCAGCAGCGACCAGGGAATGAATAATTCACCCCTCCACTTT; cdr3_aa: CASSDQGMNNSPLHF
clone_size: many; d_call: TRBD2; j_call: TRBJ2-3; v_call: TRBV6-6; cdr3_nt: TGTGCCAGCGGGACTAGCGGGGGGGCGGGCCGCACAGATACGCAGTATTTT; cdr3_aa: CASGTSGGAGRTDTQYF
clone_size: .; d_call: .; j_call: TRBJ2-1; v_call: TRBV6-2/TRBV6-3; cdr3_nt: TGTGCCAGCAGTTACGGTGGGGGGCCTAGGAGCTCCTACAATGAGCAGTTCTTC; cdr3_aa: CASSYGGGPRSSYNEQFF
clone_size: .; d_call: .; j_call: TRBJ2-5; v_call: TRBV12-3/TRBV12-4; cdr3_nt: TGTGCCAGCAGTTGGGGTCCCCAAGAGACCCAGTACTTC; cdr3_aa: CASSWGPQETQYF
clone_size: many; d_call: .; j_call: TRBJ1-2; v_call: TRBV12-3/TRBV12-4; cdr3_nt: TGTGCCAGCAGTTTAACGGCTAACTATGGCTACACCTTC; cdr3_aa: CASSLTANYGYTF
clone_size: .; d_call: .; j_call: TRBJ1-5; v_call: TRBV6-5; cdr3_nt: TGTGCCAGCAGTTACCGGCAGGGGAACGGCAATCAGCCCCAGCATTTT; cdr3_aa: CASSYRQGNGNQPQHF
clone_size: .; d_call: .; j_call: TRBJ2-7; v_call: TRBV6-6; cdr3_nt: TGTGCCAGCAGTTACTATGGACAGAACTACGAGCAGTACTTC; cdr3_aa: CASSYYGQNYEQYF
clone_size: .; d_call: .; j_call: TRBJ1-2; v_call: TRBV20-1; cdr3_nt: TGCAGTGCTCTGACAGCGATAGGGACCTATGGCTACACCTTC; cdr3_aa: CSALTAIGTYGYTF
clone_size: few; d_call: .; j_call: TRBJ1-1; v_call: TRBV6-5; cdr3_nt: TGTGCCAGCAGTTACTCGAAGACGGATGGTGAAGCTTTCTTT; cdr3_aa: CASSYSKTDGEAFF
clone_size: .; d_call: .; j_call: TRBJ2-7; v_call: TRBV20-1; cdr3_nt: TGCAGTGCAGAGGGGAGCAGGAAGACCGAGCAGTACTTC; cdr3_aa: CSAEGSRKTEQYF
clone_size: .; d_call: TRBD1; j_call: TRBJ2-7; v_call: TRBV14; cdr3_nt: TGTGCCAGCAGCCAGAGTCAGGGACAGGACCTCTACGAGCAGTACTTC; cdr3_aa: CASSQSQGQDLYEQYF
clone_size: many; d_call: .; j_call: TRBJ2-1; v_call: TRBV7-2; cdr3_nt: TGTGCCAGCAGCTTAGTTTTAATCCAGGCATCCTACAATGAGCAGTTCTTC; cdr3_aa: CASSLVLIQASYNEQFF
clone_size: few; d_call: .; j_call: TRBJ2-1; v_call: TRBV5-4; cdr3_nt: TGTGCCAGCAGCGCCCCGACAGGAATCTCCTACAATGAGCAGTTCTTC; cdr3_aa: CASSAPTGISYNEQFF
clone_size: .; d_call: .; j_call: TRBJ2-3; v_call: TRBV29-1; cdr3_nt: TGCAGCGTTCCAAGCAGGGGAGGTAGCAATACGCAGTATTTT; cdr3_aa: CSVPSRGGSNTQYF
clone_size: few; d_call: .; j_call: TRBJ2-5; v_call: TRBV6-5; cdr3_nt: TGTGCCAGCAGCCACGCCGGCACAATACAGGAGGAGACCCAGTACTTC; cdr3_aa: CASSHAGTIQEETQYF
clone_size: .; d_call: TRBD2; j_call: TRBJ2-3; v_call: TRBV27; cdr3_nt: TGTGCCAGCAACCTAGCGGGGGGTATTAGCACAGATACGCAGTATTTT; cdr3_aa: CASNLAGGISTDTQYF
clone_size: .; d_call: TRBD2; j_call: TRBJ2-7; v_call: TRBV7-6; cdr3_nt: TGTGCCAGCAGCTTCCAAACCCGTATAGCGGGGGGCTCCTACGAGCAGTACTTC; cdr3_aa: CASSFQTRIAGGSYEQYF
clone_size: many; d_call: .; j_call: TRBJ2-2; v_call: TRBV7-3; cdr3_nt: TGTGCCAGCAGTTTCTTTGGTCCCGCCTCCACCGGGGAGCTGTTTTTT; cdr3_aa: CASSFFGPASTGELFF
clone_size: many; d_call: .; j_call: TRBJ2-3; v_call: TRBV7-2; cdr3_nt: TGTGCCAGCAGCCCGAGGGTGGATACGCAGTATTTT; cdr3_aa: CASSPRVDTQYF
clone_size: .; d_call: TRBD1; j_call: TRBJ2-5; v_call: TRBV12-3/TRBV12-4; cdr3_nt: TGTGCCAGCAGTTCGACAGGGCGGAAGCCCTTGGCGGAAGAGACCCAGTACTTC; cdr3_aa: CASSSTGRKPLAEETQYF